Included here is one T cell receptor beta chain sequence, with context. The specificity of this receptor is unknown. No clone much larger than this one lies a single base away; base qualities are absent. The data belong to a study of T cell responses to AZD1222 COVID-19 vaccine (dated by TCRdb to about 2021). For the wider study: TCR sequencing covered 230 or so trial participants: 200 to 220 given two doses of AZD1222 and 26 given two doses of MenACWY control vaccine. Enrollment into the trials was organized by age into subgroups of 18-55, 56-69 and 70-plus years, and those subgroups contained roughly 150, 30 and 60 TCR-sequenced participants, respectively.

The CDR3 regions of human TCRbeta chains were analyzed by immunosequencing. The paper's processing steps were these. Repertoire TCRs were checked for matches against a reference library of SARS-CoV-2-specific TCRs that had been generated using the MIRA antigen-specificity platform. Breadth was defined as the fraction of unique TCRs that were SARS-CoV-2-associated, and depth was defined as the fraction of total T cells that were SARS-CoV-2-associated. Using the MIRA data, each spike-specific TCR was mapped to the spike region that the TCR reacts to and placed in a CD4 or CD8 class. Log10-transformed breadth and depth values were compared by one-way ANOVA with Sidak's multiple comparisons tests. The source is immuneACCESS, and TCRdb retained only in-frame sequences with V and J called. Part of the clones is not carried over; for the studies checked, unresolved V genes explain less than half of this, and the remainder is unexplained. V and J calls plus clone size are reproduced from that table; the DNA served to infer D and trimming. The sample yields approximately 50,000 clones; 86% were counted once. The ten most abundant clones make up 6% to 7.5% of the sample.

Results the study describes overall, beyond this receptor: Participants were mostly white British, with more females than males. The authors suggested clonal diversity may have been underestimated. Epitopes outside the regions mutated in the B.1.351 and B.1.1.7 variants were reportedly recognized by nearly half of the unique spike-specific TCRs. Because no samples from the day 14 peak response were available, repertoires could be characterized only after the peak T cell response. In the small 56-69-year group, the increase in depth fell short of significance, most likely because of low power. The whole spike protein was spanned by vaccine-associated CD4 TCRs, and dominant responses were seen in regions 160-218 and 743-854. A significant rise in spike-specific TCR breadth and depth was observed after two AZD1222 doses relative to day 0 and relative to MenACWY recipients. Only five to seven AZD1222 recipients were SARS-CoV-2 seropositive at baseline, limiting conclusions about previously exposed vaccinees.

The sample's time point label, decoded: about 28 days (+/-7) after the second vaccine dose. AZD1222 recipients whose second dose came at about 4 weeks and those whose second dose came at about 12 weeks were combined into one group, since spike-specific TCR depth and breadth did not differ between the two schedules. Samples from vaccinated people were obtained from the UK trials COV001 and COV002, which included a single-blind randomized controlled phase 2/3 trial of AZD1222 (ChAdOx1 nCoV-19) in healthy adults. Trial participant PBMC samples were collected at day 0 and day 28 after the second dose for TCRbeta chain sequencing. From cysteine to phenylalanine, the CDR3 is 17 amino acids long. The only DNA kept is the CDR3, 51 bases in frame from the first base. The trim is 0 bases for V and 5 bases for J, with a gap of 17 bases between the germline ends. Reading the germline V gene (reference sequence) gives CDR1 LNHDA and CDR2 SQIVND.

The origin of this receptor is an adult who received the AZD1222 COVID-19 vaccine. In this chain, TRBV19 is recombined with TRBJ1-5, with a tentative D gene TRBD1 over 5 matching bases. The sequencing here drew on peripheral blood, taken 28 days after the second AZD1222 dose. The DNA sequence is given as TGTGCCAGTAGTATAGATCGAGGCAGGGCACCGGATCAGCCCCAGCATTTT. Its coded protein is CASSIDRGRAPDQPQHF.